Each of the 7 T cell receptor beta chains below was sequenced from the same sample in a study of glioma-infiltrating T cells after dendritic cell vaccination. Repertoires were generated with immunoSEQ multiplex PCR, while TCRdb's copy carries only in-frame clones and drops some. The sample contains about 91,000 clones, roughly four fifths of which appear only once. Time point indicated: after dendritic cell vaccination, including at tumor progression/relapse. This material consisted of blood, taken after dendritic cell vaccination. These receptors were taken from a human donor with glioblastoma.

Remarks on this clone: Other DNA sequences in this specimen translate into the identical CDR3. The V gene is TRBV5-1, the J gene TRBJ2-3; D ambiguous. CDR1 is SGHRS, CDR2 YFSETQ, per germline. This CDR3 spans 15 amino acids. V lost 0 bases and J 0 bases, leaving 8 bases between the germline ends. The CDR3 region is CASSLGGTSTDTQYF. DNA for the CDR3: TGCGCCAGCAGCTTGGGCGGTACTAGCACAGATACGCAGTATTTT.

The CDR3 is CSVRQGLNQPQHF. The CDR3 bases are TGCAGCGTGAGACAGGGGCTGAATCAGCCCCAGCATTTT. The chain is built from TRBV29-1 and TRBJ1-5; 8 nucleotides match TRBD1. The trim removed 6 bases at V and 4 bases at J, leaving 5 bases unmatched. CDR3 size: 13 residues. Germline CDR1 is SQVTM and CDR2 is ANQGSEA.

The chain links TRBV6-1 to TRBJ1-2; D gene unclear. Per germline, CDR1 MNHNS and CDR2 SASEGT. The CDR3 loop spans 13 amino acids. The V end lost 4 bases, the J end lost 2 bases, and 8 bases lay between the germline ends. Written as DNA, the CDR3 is TGTGCCAGCAGTGGACATGACAACTATGGCTACACCTTC. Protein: CASSGHDNYGYTF.

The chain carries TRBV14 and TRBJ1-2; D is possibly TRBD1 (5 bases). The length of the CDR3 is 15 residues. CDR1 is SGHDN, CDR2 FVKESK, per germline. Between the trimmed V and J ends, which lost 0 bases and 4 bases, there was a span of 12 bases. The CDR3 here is CASSQDHTRAYGYTF. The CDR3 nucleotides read TGTGCCAGCAGCCAAGATCACACCAGGGCCTATGGCTACACCTTC.

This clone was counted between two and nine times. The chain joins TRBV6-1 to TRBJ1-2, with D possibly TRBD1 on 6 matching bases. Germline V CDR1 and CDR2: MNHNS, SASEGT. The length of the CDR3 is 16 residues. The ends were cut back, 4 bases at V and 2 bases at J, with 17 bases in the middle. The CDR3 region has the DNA TGTGCCAGCAGTGTCGATGCAGGGAGGGGGAACTATGGCTACACCTTC. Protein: CASSVDAGRGNYGYTF.

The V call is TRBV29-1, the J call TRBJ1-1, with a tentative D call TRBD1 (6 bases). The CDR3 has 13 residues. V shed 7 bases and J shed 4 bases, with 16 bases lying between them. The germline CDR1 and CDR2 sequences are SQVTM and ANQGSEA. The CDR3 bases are TGCAGCGGCACCAGGGGTACGGCCACTGAAGCTTTCTTT. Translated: CSGTRGTATEAFF.

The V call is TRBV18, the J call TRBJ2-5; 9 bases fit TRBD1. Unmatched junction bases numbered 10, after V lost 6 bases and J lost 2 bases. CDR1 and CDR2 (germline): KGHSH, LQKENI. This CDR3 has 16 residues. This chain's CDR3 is CASSYTGGTGQETQYF. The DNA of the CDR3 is TGTGCCAGCTCTTATACAGGGGGCACGGGACAAGAGACCCAGTACTTC. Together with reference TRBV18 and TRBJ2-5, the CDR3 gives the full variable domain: NAGVMQNPRHLVRRRGQEARLRCSPMKGHSHVYWYRQLPEEGLKFMVYLQKENIIDESGMPKERFSAEFPKEGPSILRIQQVVRGDSAAYFCASSYTGGTGQETQYFGPGTRLLVL.